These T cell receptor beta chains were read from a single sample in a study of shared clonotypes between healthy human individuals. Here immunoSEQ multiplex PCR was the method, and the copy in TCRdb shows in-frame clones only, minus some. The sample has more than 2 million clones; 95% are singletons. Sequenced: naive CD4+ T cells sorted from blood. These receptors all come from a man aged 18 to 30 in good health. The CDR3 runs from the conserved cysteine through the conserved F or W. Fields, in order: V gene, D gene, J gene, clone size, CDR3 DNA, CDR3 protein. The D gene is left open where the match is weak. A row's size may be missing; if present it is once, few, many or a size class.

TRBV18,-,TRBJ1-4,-,TGTGCCAGCTCACCACTTACAGGGCCAACTAATGAAAAACTGTTTTTT,CASSPLTGPTNEKLFF
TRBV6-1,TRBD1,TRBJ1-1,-,TGTGCCAGCAGTTTGGAAGACAGGGTCACTGAAGCTTTCTTT,CASSLEDRVTEAFF
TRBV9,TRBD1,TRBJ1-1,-,TGTGCCAGCAGCGTAGCTACGGGGACAGCCGCTTTCTTT,CASSVATGTAAFF
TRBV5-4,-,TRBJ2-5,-,TGTGCCAGCAGCTTGGTGTCTAGAGTTCAAGAGACCCAGTACTTC,CASSLVSRVQETQYF
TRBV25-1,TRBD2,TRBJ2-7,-,TGTGCCAGCAGTGAATGGTCAAGCGGGAGAAACGAGCAGTACTTC,CASSEWSSGRNEQYF
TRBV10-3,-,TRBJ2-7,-,TGTGCCATCAGTGGAGACTCCTACGAGCAGTACTTC,CAISGDSYEQYF
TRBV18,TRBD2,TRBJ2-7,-,TGTGCCAGCTCACCCGGGGCTAGCGGGACCTACGAGCAGTACTTC,CASSPGASGTYEQYF
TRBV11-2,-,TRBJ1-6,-,TGTGCCAGCAGCTTAGTGGGGGCTGGTTCCTATAATTCACCCCTCCACTTT,CASSLVGAGSYNSPLHF
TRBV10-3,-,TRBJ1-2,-,TGTGCCATCAGTGAGCAGGGTGGTAACTATGGCTACACCTTC,CAISEQGGNYGYTF
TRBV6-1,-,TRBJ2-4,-,TGTGCCAGCAGTGGGATGGGGCCTGGGAACATTCAGTACTTC,CASSGMGPGNIQYF
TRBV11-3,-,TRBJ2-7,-,TGTGCCAGCAGCTGTGCCACGGACAGAAACTACGAGCAGTACTTC,CASSCATDRNYEQYF
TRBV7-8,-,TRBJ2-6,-,TGTGCCAGCAGCCCTGGGAACCCTGGGGCCAACGTCCTGACTTTC,CASSPGNPGANVLTF
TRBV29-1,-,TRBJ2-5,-,TGCAGCGTTGGGTTCTATCCACAAGAGACCCAGTACTTC,CSVGFYPQETQYF
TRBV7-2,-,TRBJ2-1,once,TGTGCCAGCAGCTTACGCCCCGGAGCACCAGGTGAGCAGTTCTTC,CASSLRPGAPGEQFF
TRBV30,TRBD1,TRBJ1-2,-,TGTGCCTGGACGGGGACAGGGATCGATGGCTACACCTTC,CAWTGTGIDGYTF
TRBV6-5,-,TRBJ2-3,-,TGTGCCAGCAGTGTAACCGGGAACACAGATACGCAGTATTTT,CASSVTGNTDTQYF
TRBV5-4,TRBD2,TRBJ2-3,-,TGTGCCAGCAGCAGGACTAGCGGGACGACAGATACGCAGTATTTT,CASSRTSGTTDTQYF
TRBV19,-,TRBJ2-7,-,TGTGCCAGTAGTACAGGGGTACTACCCTCCTACGAGCAGTACTTC,CASSTGVLPSYEQYF
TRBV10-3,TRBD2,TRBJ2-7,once,TGTGCCATCTCCGGGACTAGCGGGAGTCGGCCCGAGCAGTACTTC,CAISGTSGSRPEQYF
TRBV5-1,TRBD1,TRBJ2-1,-,TGCGCCAGCAGCGTTACCCTAGGGGGACAGGGTCTGAATGAGCAGTTCTTC,CASSVTLGGQGLNEQFF
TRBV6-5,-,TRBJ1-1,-,TGTGCCAGCAGTATGGGTCCTGGTTCAGCTGAAGCTTTCTTT,CASSMGPGSAEAFF
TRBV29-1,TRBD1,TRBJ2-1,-,TGCAGCGTTGTTCGGACAGGCCGGTACAATGAGCAGTTCTTC,CSVVRTGRYNEQFF
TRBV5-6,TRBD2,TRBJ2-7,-,TGTGCCAGCAGCGTAGTGGGGGGGAACGAGCAGTACTTC,CASSVVGGNEQYF
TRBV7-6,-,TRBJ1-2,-,TGTGCCAGCAGCCCCCAGGAGGGGGGCTACACCTTC,CASSPQEGGYTF
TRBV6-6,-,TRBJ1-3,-,TGTGCCAGCAGTTACTCCCCAGGGTACGGTGGAAACACCATATATTTT,CASSYSPGYGGNTIYF
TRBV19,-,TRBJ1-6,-,TGTGCCAGTAGAAGGGACCCGACCTATAATTCACCCCTCCACTTT,CASRRDPTYNSPLHF
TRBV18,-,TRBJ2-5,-,TGTGCCAGCTCACCGAGCTTGTCTGGGACCCAGTACTTC,CASSPSLSGTQYF
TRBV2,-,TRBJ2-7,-,TGTGCCAGCAGCGCCCCCACCTGGGACAAGAGTTCCTACGAGCAGTACTTC,CASSAPTWDKSSYEQYF
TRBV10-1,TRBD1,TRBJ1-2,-,TGCGCCAGCAGTGATCGACAGGGTCTCAACTATGGCTACACCTTC,CASSDRQGLNYGYTF